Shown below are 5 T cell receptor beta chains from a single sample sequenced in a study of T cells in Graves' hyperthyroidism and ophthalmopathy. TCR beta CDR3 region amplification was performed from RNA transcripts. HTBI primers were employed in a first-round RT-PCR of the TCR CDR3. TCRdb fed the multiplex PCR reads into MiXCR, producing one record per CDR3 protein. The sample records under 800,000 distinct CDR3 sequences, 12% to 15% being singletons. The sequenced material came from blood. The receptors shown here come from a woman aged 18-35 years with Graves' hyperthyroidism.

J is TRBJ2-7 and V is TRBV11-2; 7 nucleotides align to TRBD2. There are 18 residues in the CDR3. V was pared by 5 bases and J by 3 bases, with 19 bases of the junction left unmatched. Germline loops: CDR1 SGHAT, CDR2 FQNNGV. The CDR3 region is CASSLGLAELPVLYEQYF. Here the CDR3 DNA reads TGTGCCAGCAGCCTAGGGCTAGCGGAGCTCCCTGTCCTCTACGAGCAGTACTTC.

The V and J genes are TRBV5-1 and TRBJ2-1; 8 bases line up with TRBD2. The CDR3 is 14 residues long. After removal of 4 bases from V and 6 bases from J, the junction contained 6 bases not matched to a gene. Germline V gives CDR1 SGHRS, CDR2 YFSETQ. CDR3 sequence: CASSLGTSRNEQFF. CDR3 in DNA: TGCGCCAGCAGCCTCGGGACTAGTCGCAATGAGCAGTTCTTC.

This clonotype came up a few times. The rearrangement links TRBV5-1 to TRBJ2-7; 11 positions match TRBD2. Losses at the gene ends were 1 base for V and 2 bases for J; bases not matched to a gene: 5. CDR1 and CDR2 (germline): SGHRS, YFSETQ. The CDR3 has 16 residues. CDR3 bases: TGCGCCAGCAGCTTGACTAGCGGGAGTATACCCTACGAGCAGTACTTC. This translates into CASSLTSGSIPYEQYF.

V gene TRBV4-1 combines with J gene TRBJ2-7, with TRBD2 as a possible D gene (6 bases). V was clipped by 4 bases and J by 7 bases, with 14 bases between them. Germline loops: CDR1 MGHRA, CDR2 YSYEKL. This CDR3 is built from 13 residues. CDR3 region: CASSRLARGEQYF. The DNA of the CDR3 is TGCGCCAGCAGCCGGCTGGCTCGGGGGGAGCAGTACTTC.

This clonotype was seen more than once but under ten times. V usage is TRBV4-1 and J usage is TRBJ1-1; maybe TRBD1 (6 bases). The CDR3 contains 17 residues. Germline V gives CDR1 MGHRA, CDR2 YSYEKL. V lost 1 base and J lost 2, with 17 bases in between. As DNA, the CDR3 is TGCGCCAGCAGCCAAGGGGGGATATTCAGGGGCAACACTGAAGCTTTCTTT. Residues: CASSQGGIFRGNTEAFF.